This TCR beta chain was observed in a study of cytomegalovirus exposure and HLA in healthy donors. Clones were sequenced by immunoSEQ multiplex PCR, and TCRdb holds only the in-frame ones, with some missing. The data hold 110,000 to 150,000 clones, with approximately 93% observed a single time. This CDR3 is built from 16 residues. Germline V gene lookup returns CDR1 SGHAT and CDR2 FQNNGV. With 5 bases clipped from V and 2 bases from J, the junction kept 9 bases outside the gene matches. V usage is TRBV11-2 and J usage is TRBJ2-3; 8 bases fit TRBD2. This clonotype originated in a man aged 18-30 years in good health and CMV-seronegative. Sequenced: PBMCs. The chain's CDR3 is CASSRLTGLDTDTQYF. CDR3 DNA sequence: TGTGCCAGCAGCCGCCTAACGGGACTAGACACAGATACGCAGTATTTT.